The 8 T cell receptor beta chains listed next were all sequenced from one sample in a study of cytomegalovirus exposure and HLA in healthy donors. With 60 Vbeta and 13 Jbeta primers, the PCR was carried out. Profiling relied on immunoSEQ multiplex PCR, and the TCRdb table lists in-frame clones only, not all of them. The sample shows roughly 120,000 clones, over 8.5% of them seen only once. Sequenced sample: PBMCs. The receptors here all came from a woman aged 35 to 49 in good health and CMV-seropositive.

In its sample, this clone was seen a few times. J is TRBJ2-3 and V is TRBV7-9; 15 positions agree with TRBD2. Trimming removed 4 bases from V and 6 bases from J; junction bases left unmatched: 5. The CDR3 runs to 16 residues. CDR1 SEHNR and CDR2 FQNEAQ come from the germline V gene (reference sequence). The CDR3 region is CASSSRGLAGGDTQYF. As DNA, the CDR3 is TGTGCCAGCAGCTCAAGAGGACTAGCGGGGGGGGATACGCAGTATTTT.

This clone was detected a few times. The chain is built from TRBV6-5 and TRBJ1-1; no clear D. Per germline, CDR1 MNHEY and CDR2 SVGAGI. The CDR3 spans 14 residues. V lost 6 bases to trimming and J lost 1 base, with 12 bases between them. CDR3 bases: TGTGCCAGCAGCAGCCTTGCAGGGAACACTGAAGCTTTCTTT. Its translation is CASSSLAGNTEAFF.

This clone showed up just a few times. This rearrangement joins TRBV7-9 to TRBJ2-5, with D maybe TRBD1 (6 bases). The CDR3 totals 13 residues. CDR1 SEHNR and CDR2 FQNEAQ come from the germline V gene (reference sequence). V was clipped by 1 base and J by 5 bases, with 8 bases between them. CDR3 DNA sequence: TGTGCCAGCAGCTTAGGGACAGTTGAGACCCAGTACTTC. The encoded protein is CASSLGTVETQYF.

This clone showed up just a few times. V usage is TRBV11-2 and J usage is TRBJ2-7; no clear D gene. Trimming stripped 4 bases from V and 5 bases from J, with 9 bases between. The CDR3 covers 12 residues. Looked up from germline, CDR1 is SGHAT and CDR2 is FQNNGV. The CDR3 DNA sequence: TGTGCCAGCAGCTGGATCAGCGACGAGCAGTACTTC. Its protein is CASSWISDEQYF.

This clone appeared many times. This chain uses TRBV19 with TRBJ1-1; TRBD1 is a possible D gene (6 bases). Trimming stripped 2 bases from V and 6 bases from J, with 10 bases between. The germline V gene has CDR1 LNHDA and CDR2 SQIVND (reference sequence). There are 13 residues in the CDR3. CDR3 DNA sequence: TGTGCCAGTAGTATAACAGGGTTCGCTGAAGCTTTCTTT. This sequence encodes CASSITGFAEAFF.

This chain uses TRBV5-1 with TRBJ1-1; 12 bases line up with TRBD1. Germline loops: CDR1 SGHRS, CDR2 YFSETQ. J gave up 5 bases and V 4 bases, and 6 bases lay outside the gene matches. This CDR3 is built from 15 residues. The CDR3 DNA reads as TGCGCCAGCAGCCGCGGGACAGGGGGCAGGACTGAAGCTTTCTTT. Amino acid sequence: CASSRGTGGRTEAFF.

The chain is built from TRBV7-9 and TRBJ1-4, with 7 bases matching TRBD1. This CDR3 has 15 residues. The trim removed 3 bases at V and 4 bases at J, leaving 5 bases unmatched. Germline CDR1 SEHNR, CDR2 FQNEAQ (reference sequence). The DNA of the CDR3 is TGTGCCAGCAGCTTTCGACAGGGCGGTAATGAAAAACTGTTTTTT. It codes for CASSFRQGGNEKLFF.

The genes are TRBV9 and TRBJ2-7; TRBD1 matches 8 bases. In germline, CDR1 is SGDLS, CDR2 YYNGEE. The CDR3 is 14 residues long. The junction had 8 bases not matched to a gene; V was cut back by 4 bases and J by 5 bases. CDR3: CASSPRTGNDEQYF. CDR3 DNA sequence: TGTGCCAGCAGCCCCCGGACAGGGAACGACGAGCAGTACTTC.